This record covers a single TCR beta chain. Its antigen is undetermined. The CDR3 is made up of 16 amino acids. The V gene lost 8 bases and the J gene lost 0 bases, with 19 bases spanning the gap. The germline V gene encodes CDR1 MDHEN and CDR2 SYDVKM. The PCR was carried out with 60 Vbeta primers and 13 Jbeta primers. In the original processing: In a later analysis, roughly 11 million of about 80 million unique beta chains occurred in at least two donors. Assay used: immunoSEQ multiplex PCR; TCRdb lists only in-frame clones, some missing. The DNA was the basis for D and trimming; V, J and clone size are from that table. The sample includes about 160,000 clones, about 80% of them seen just once. This record comes from a study of cytomegalovirus exposure and HLA in healthy donors. Study-level findings and limits: Previous analysis showed most TCR beta V segments were productive about 87% or about 30% of the time. In a later analysis, 16,951 TCR beta sequences were associated with HLA alleles at 0.05 false discovery rate. A classifier reportedly called cytomegalovirus status with high sensitivity and specificity.

The sequencing input was PBMCs. This rearrangement joins TRBV28 to TRBJ1-1; tentative D call: TRBD1 (5 bases). This receptor was identified in a young man in good health and CMV-seronegative. The CDR3 nucleotides read TGTGCCAGCGGTGTAGCGTCGGGACTGATGAACACTGAAGCTTTCTTT. This codes for CASGVASGLMNTEAFF.